This is a list of T cell receptor beta chains from one sample in a study of blood T cell repertoires in COVID-19. The protocol was immunoSEQ multiplex PCR, while the TCRdb copy is restricted to in-frame clones and leaves out a portion. Here the sample spans 88,000 or so clones, about 88% being singletons. The sequencing input was peripheral blood. Receptor source: a man between 60 and 75 years old with acute or convalescent COVID-19. Both conserved end residues are part of each CDR3. The D gene is left open where the match is weak.

j_gene | d_gene | v_gene | CDR3aa | CDR3nt
TRBJ1-6 | TRBD1 | TRBV9 | CASSLTGVGSPLHF | TGTGCCAGCAGCTTAACAGGGGTGGGTTCACCCCTCCACTTT
TRBJ1-6 | . | TRBV7-2 | CASSLRVRVGSPLHF | TGTGCCAGCAGCTTACGGGTCAGGGTGGGTTCACCCCTCCACTTT
TRBJ2-1 | . | TRBV11-2 | CASSLDNLANIYNEQFF | TGTGCCAGCAGCTTAGATAACCTAGCGAATATATACAATGAGCAGTTCTTC
TRBJ1-2 | TRBD1 | TRBV2 | CASDEKGAHYGYTF | TGTGCCAGCGACGAAAAGGGGGCCCATTATGGCTACACCTTC
TRBJ2-5 | . | TRBV20-1 | CSASTLSWRGLQETQYF | TGCAGTGCTAGTACCCTTAGTTGGCGGGGCCTCCAAGAGACCCAGTACTTC
TRBJ1-1 | . | TRBV12-3/TRBV12-4 | CASTPRTEAFF | TGTGCCAGCACCCCCCGCACTGAAGCTTTCTTT
TRBJ2-2 | . | TRBV6-5 | CASSPGGTGELFF | TGTGCCAGCAGCCCGGGCGGGACCGGGGAGCTGTTTTTT
TRBJ2-3 | TRBD2 | TRBV10-2 | CASRAGTSGGADTQYF | TGCGCCAGCAGGGCCGGGACTAGCGGGGGCGCAGATACGCAGTATTTT
TRBJ2-2 | . | TRBV9 | CASSGTDTGELFF | TGTGCCAGCAGCGGTACAGACACCGGGGAGCTGTTTTTT
TRBJ2-1 | TRBD2 | TRBV30 | CAWSRPSGGANEQFF | TGTGCCTGGAGTCGTCCTAGCGGGGGGGCCAATGAGCAGTTCTTC
TRBJ1-3 | TRBD1 | TRBV18 | CASSVPQTGGTNTIYF | TGTGCCAGCTCAGTCCCCCAGACAGGGGGAACGAACACCATATATTTT
TRBJ1-1 | . | TRBV2 | CASNIYRNTEAFF | TGTGCCAGCAACATCTACAGGAACACTGAAGCTTTCTTT
TRBJ1-1 | TRBD1 | TRBV29-1 | CSVEGQLNTEAFF | TGCAGCGTGGAGGGACAGTTGAACACTGAAGCTTTCTTT
TRBJ1-2 | . | TRBV6-5 | CASSYTTQNYGYTF | TGTGCCAGCAGTTACACGACACAGAACTATGGCTACACCTTC
TRBJ1-2 | . | TRBV7-8 | CASSLAGGWYGYTF | TGTGCCAGCAGCTTAGCTGGGGGGTGGTATGGCTACACCTTC
TRBJ2-1 | TRBD2 | TRBV7-9 | CASSLTSGAYNEQFF | TGTGCCAGCAGCTTGACTAGCGGAGCTTACAATGAGCAGTTCTTC
TRBJ1-2 | . | TRBV28 | CASSRSGVHYGYTF | TGTGCCAGCAGTAGGTCAGGGGTGCACTATGGCTACACCTTC
TRBJ1-2 | . | TRBV6-5 | CASSYRSNYGYTF | TGTGCCAGCAGTTACAGAAGCAACTATGGCTACACCTTC
TRBJ2-7 | TRBD2 | TRBV7-2 | CASSLALSGGASYEQYF | TGTGCCAGCAGCTTAGCGCTTAGCGGGGGGGCCTCCTACGAGCAGTACTTC
TRBJ1-4 | . | TRBV5-1 | CASSLQGTNEKLFF | TGCGCCAGCAGCTTGCAGGGGACTAATGAAAAACTGTTTTTT
TRBJ1-3 | TRBD1 | TRBV5-5 | CASSLEVTGTVGNTIYF | TGTGCCAGCAGCCTGGAAGTAACGGGGACAGTCGGAAACACCATATATTTT
TRBJ1-3 | TRBD1 | TRBV3-1/TRBV3-2 | CASSQESGQWGNTIYF | TGTGCCAGCAGCCAAGAGTCGGGACAGTGGGGAAACACCATATATTTT
TRBJ1-2 | . | TRBV4-2 | CASSLTVTASRSYGYTF | TGTGCCAGCAGCCTCACAGTCACGGCAAGTAGAAGCTATGGCTACACCTTC
TRBJ2-3 | TRBD2 | TRBV30 | CAWSVLAGTDTQYF | TGTGCCTGGAGTGTACTAGCGGGTACAGATACGCAGTATTTT
TRBJ1-1 | . | TRBV7-8 | CASSPRPRINTEAFF | TGTGCCAGCAGCCCTCGACCGCGGATTAACACTGAAGCTTTCTTT
TRBJ1-4 | . | TRBV5-1 | CASSLDRVGTNEKLFF | TGCGCCAGCAGCTTGGACAGGGTCGGGACTAATGAAAAACTGTTTTTT
TRBJ2-7 | TRBD1 | TRBV9 | CASTLGTDNGEQYF | TGTGCCAGCACCCTCGGGACAGACAACGGGGAGCAGTACTTC
TRBJ2-7 | TRBD2 | TRBV5-1 | CASSLEPSGSGRSYEQYF | TGCGCCAGCAGCTTGGAACCTAGCGGGAGTGGTAGGTCCTACGAGCAGTACTTC
TRBJ2-5 | . | TRBV30 | CAWSVSETQYF | TGTGCCTGGAGTGTTTCGGAGACCCAGTACTTC
TRBJ2-7 | TRBD2 | TRBV3-1/TRBV3-2 | CASSLLSGSYEQYF | TGTGCCAGCAGCCTTCTGAGCGGGAGCTACGAGCAGTACTTC
TRBJ1-4 | . | TRBV27 | CASSLTRDIDEKLFF | TGTGCCAGCAGTTTAACCCGGGACATTGATGAAAAACTGTTTTTT
TRBJ2-3 | . | TRBV5-1 | CASSPGLFSSHTDTQYF | TGCGCCAGCAGCCCCGGACTGTTTTCTTCTCACACAGATACGCAGTATTTT